Listed below are T cell receptor beta chains from one sample, sequenced in a study of regulatory dendritic cells for organ transplantation. What these receptors recognize is not known. Clones were read by immunoSEQ multiplex PCR, and TCRdb kept only the in-frame ones, dropping some. The sample lists roughly 11,000 clones; 89% were seen once. The specimen was naive CD8+ T cells from blood cultured with dendritic cells. The source is a human donor in good health. The CDR3 runs from the conserved cysteine through the conserved F or W. The order of the fields is V gene, J gene, D gene, clone size, CDR3 protein, CDR3 DNA. D genes are given only for firm matches. Clone size, where shown, is once, few, many, or a class for clones that have expanded.

v_gene: TRBV7-9; j_gene: TRBJ2-3; d_gene: TRBD2; abundance: NA; CDR3aa: CASSLAGAEDTQYF; CDR3nt: TGTGCCAGCAGTCTAGCGGGAGCTGAAGATACGCAGTATTTT
v_gene: TRBV27; j_gene: TRBJ2-7; d_gene: NA; abundance: NA; CDR3aa: CASSLSGGSSYEQYF; CDR3nt: TGTGCCAGCAGTTTGTCCGGCGGAAGCTCCTACGAGCAGTACTTC
v_gene: TRBV25-1; j_gene: TRBJ2-7; d_gene: TRBD1; abundance: NA; CDR3aa: CASSGQGRRVEQYF; CDR3nt: TGTGCCAGCAGTGGACAGGGACGAAGGGTCGAGCAGTACTTC
v_gene: TRBV7-9; j_gene: TRBJ2-2; d_gene: NA; abundance: NA; CDR3aa: CASSDRSGSSNTGELFF; CDR3nt: TGTGCCAGCAGCGATCGTAGTGGGAGTTCAAACACCGGGGAGCTGTTTTTT
v_gene: TRBV28; j_gene: TRBJ1-2; d_gene: NA; abundance: NA; CDR3aa: CASSLPTGFYGYTF; CDR3nt: TGTGCCAGCAGTCTACCGACAGGTTTTTATGGCTACACCTTC
v_gene: TRBV5-4; j_gene: TRBJ2-3; d_gene: TRBD2; abundance: NA; CDR3aa: CASNMAGGRTDTQYF; CDR3nt: TGTGCCAGCAACATGGCGGGGGGCCGGACAGATACGCAGTATTTT
v_gene: TRBV27; j_gene: TRBJ2-5; d_gene: NA; abundance: once; CDR3aa: CASSPRGGWQETQYF; CDR3nt: TGTGCCAGCAGTCCCCGAGGGGGTTGGCAAGAGACCCAGTACTTC
v_gene: TRBV27; j_gene: TRBJ2-7; d_gene: NA; abundance: few; CDR3aa: CASSFLRGRYEQYF; CDR3nt: TGTGCCAGCAGTTTCCTGCGGGGAAGGTACGAGCAGTACTTC
v_gene: TRBV28; j_gene: TRBJ2-7; d_gene: NA; abundance: NA; CDR3aa: CASSSAKGSSYEQYF; CDR3nt: TGTGCCAGCAGTTCAGCGAAGGGAAGCTCCTACGAGCAGTACTTC
v_gene: TRBV28; j_gene: TRBJ2-7; d_gene: NA; abundance: NA; CDR3aa: CASSSLTGTPYEQYF; CDR3nt: TGTGCCAGCAGTTCCCTGACAGGTACTCCCTACGAGCAGTACTTC
v_gene: TRBV4-3; j_gene: TRBJ2-3; d_gene: TRBD2; abundance: NA; CDR3aa: CASSHRTSVSTDTQYF; CDR3nt: TGCGCCAGCAGCCATCGTACTAGCGTTAGCACAGATACGCAGTATTTT
v_gene: TRBV6-5; j_gene: TRBJ2-7; d_gene: NA; abundance: NA; CDR3aa: CASSVGTPTHYEQYF; CDR3nt: TGTGCCAGCAGTGTCGGGACACCCACCCACTACGAGCAGTACTTC
v_gene: TRBV6-5; j_gene: TRBJ2-7; d_gene: NA; abundance: NA; CDR3aa: CASSYSSVGGKSEQYF; CDR3nt: TGTGCCAGCAGTTACTCGAGCGTTGGGGGAAAATCCGAGCAGTACTTC
v_gene: TRBV15; j_gene: TRBJ2-7; d_gene: TRBD2; abundance: NA; CDR3aa: CATSRGTSTSYEQYF; CDR3nt: TGTGCCACCAGCAGAGGGACTAGCACTTCTTACGAGCAGTACTTC
v_gene: TRBV27; j_gene: TRBJ1-5; d_gene: NA; abundance: NA; CDR3aa: CASSSLGDGQPQHF; CDR3nt: TGTGCCAGCAGTTCGTTAGGGGATGGCCAGCCCCAGCATTTT
v_gene: TRBV9; j_gene: TRBJ2-3; d_gene: NA; abundance: NA; CDR3aa: CASSEYKPADTQYF; CDR3nt: TGTGCCAGCAGCGAGTACAAGCCCGCAGATACGCAGTATTTT
v_gene: TRBV6-1; j_gene: TRBJ2-1; d_gene: NA; abundance: NA; CDR3aa: CASSEGPGVLYNEQFF; CDR3nt: TGTGCCAGCAGTGAAGGTCCGGGAGTCCTTTACAATGAGCAGTTCTTC
v_gene: TRBV7-9; j_gene: TRBJ2-5; d_gene: NA; abundance: NA; CDR3aa: CASSLTATVQETQYF; CDR3nt: TGTGCCAGCAGCTTAACGGCGACAGTTCAAGAGACCCAGTACTTC
v_gene: TRBV28; j_gene: TRBJ2-3; d_gene: TRBD2; abundance: NA; CDR3aa: CASTSATDTQYF; CDR3nt: TGTGCCAGTACTAGCGCCACAGATACGCAGTATTTT
v_gene: TRBV19; j_gene: TRBJ1-2; d_gene: NA; abundance: NA; CDR3aa: CASSIGSGTGYGYTF; CDR3nt: TGTGCCAGTAGTATAGGATCAGGGACCGGCTATGGCTACACCTTC
v_gene: TRBV28; j_gene: TRBJ2-4; d_gene: NA; abundance: NA; CDR3aa: CASSPLLGALKNIQYF; CDR3nt: TGTGCCAGCAGTCCCCTATTGGGGGCCCTCAAAAACATTCAGTACTTC
v_gene: TRBV9; j_gene: TRBJ2-2; d_gene: NA; abundance: NA; CDR3aa: CASSAETGPTGELFF; CDR3nt: TGTGCCAGCAGCGCTGAAACGGGGCCCACCGGGGAGCTGTTTTTT
v_gene: TRBV13; j_gene: TRBJ2-4; d_gene: NA; abundance: NA; CDR3aa: CASSPGNLKNIQYF; CDR3nt: TGTGCCAGCAGCCCCGGCAACCTAAAAAACATTCAGTACTTC
v_gene: TRBV4-3; j_gene: TRBJ1-1; d_gene: NA; abundance: once; CDR3aa: CASSQDRLAEAFF; CDR3nt: TGCGCCAGCAGCCAAGATCGGCTGGCTGAAGCTTTCTTT
v_gene: TRBV5-4; j_gene: TRBJ2-2; d_gene: NA; abundance: NA; CDR3aa: CASSLSPGWDTGELFF; CDR3nt: TGTGCCAGCAGCTTATCGCCGGGATGGGACACCGGGGAGCTGTTTTTT
v_gene: TRBV5-8; j_gene: TRBJ1-1; d_gene: NA; abundance: NA; CDR3aa: CASSSGAIEAFF; CDR3nt: TGTGCCAGCAGCTCCGGGGCAATTGAAGCTTTCTTT
v_gene: TRBV13; j_gene: TRBJ2-7; d_gene: TRBD2; abundance: NA; CDR3aa: CASSLGLAGRLEQYF; CDR3nt: TGTGCCAGCAGCCTGGGACTAGCGGGAAGGCTCGAGCAGTACTTC
v_gene: TRBV7-8; j_gene: TRBJ1-2; d_gene: NA; abundance: NA; CDR3aa: CASSLGGVRHYGYTF; CDR3nt: TGTGCCAGCAGCTTAGGTGGGGTCAGGCACTATGGCTACACCTTC
v_gene: TRBV7-9; j_gene: TRBJ2-2; d_gene: NA; abundance: NA; CDR3aa: CASSHRDRRGELFF; CDR3nt: TGTGCCAGCAGCCACCGGGACCGACGAGGGGAGCTGTTTTTT
v_gene: TRBV27; j_gene: TRBJ1-1; d_gene: NA; abundance: NA; CDR3aa: CASSWAGRGSTEAFF; CDR3nt: TGTGCCAGCAGTTGGGCAGGGAGGGGAAGCACTGAAGCTTTCTTT
v_gene: TRBV5-5; j_gene: TRBJ1-1; d_gene: NA; abundance: NA; CDR3aa: CASSTGDMNTEAFF; CDR3nt: TGTGCCAGCAGCACCGGGGATATGAACACTGAAGCTTTCTTT
v_gene: TRBV2; j_gene: TRBJ1-3; d_gene: TRBD1; abundance: NA; CDR3aa: CASSVRRDSQNGNTIYF; CDR3nt: TGTGCCAGCAGTGTACGGAGGGACAGCCAAAATGGAAACACCATATATTTT
v_gene: TRBV4-1; j_gene: TRBJ2-7; d_gene: NA; abundance: NA; CDR3aa: CASSPEGRASYEQYF; CDR3nt: TGCGCCAGCAGCCCGGAGGGGCGGGCCTCCTACGAGCAGTACTTC
v_gene: TRBV7-6; j_gene: TRBJ1-3; d_gene: TRBD1; abundance: NA; CDR3aa: CASSLRDRFRDTIYF; CDR3nt: TGTGCCAGCAGCTTACGGGACAGGTTTAGGGACACCATATATTTT
v_gene: TRBV29-1; j_gene: TRBJ2-3; d_gene: TRBD2; abundance: few; CDR3aa: CSVEGLAGGSTDTQYF; CDR3nt: TGCAGCGTTGAAGGGCTAGCGGGAGGGAGCACAGATACGCAGTATTTT
v_gene: TRBV4-2; j_gene: TRBJ2-7; d_gene: TRBD2; abundance: NA; CDR3aa: CASSILAGYYEQYF; CDR3nt: TGTGCCAGCAGCATACTAGCGGGCTATTACGAGCAGTACTTC
v_gene: TRBV6-5; j_gene: TRBJ1-4; d_gene: NA; abundance: NA; CDR3aa: CASSRGLRPEKLFF; CDR3nt: TGTGCCAGCAGTAGGGGTCTCCGGCCGGAAAAACTGTTTTTT
v_gene: TRBV27; j_gene: TRBJ1-1; d_gene: TRBD1; abundance: NA; CDR3aa: CASSLYGTAQAFF; CDR3nt: TGTGCCAGCAGTTTATATGGGACAGCTCAAGCTTTCTTT
v_gene: TRBV9; j_gene: TRBJ2-1; d_gene: NA; abundance: few; CDR3aa: CASSPGGYSEQFF; CDR3nt: TGTGCCAGCAGCCCAGGTGGTTATAGTGAGCAGTTCTTC
v_gene: TRBV5-4; j_gene: TRBJ1-2; d_gene: NA; abundance: NA; CDR3aa: CASSLDGRGLSYGYTF; CDR3nt: TGTGCCAGCAGCTTGGATGGTCGGGGACTCAGCTATGGCTACACCTTC
v_gene: TRBV7-9; j_gene: TRBJ2-7; d_gene: NA; abundance: NA; CDR3aa: CASQGSSGQHYEQYF; CDR3nt: TGTGCCAGCCAGGGATCGTCGGGCCAGCACTACGAGCAGTACTTC
v_gene: TRBV14; j_gene: TRBJ1-1; d_gene: NA; abundance: NA; CDR3aa: CASSPRLENTEAFF; CDR3nt: TGTGCCAGCAGCCCACGGTTAGAGAACACTGAAGCTTTCTTT
v_gene: TRBV7-9; j_gene: TRBJ1-1; d_gene: TRBD1; abundance: few; CDR3aa: CASSQGQGVAFF; CDR3nt: TGTGCCAGCAGCCAAGGACAGGGAGTAGCTTTCTTT
v_gene: TRBV6-5; j_gene: TRBJ1-2; d_gene: NA; abundance: NA; CDR3aa: CASSYLGGREGYTF; CDR3nt: TGTGCCAGCAGTTACTTAGGGGGAAGGGAGGGCTACACCTTC
v_gene: TRBV4-3; j_gene: TRBJ1-2; d_gene: NA; abundance: NA; CDR3aa: CASSQERVVQGSGYTF; CDR3nt: TGCGCCAGCAGCCAAGAACGGGTGGTACAGGGAAGTGGCTACACCTTC
v_gene: TRBV19; j_gene: TRBJ2-3; d_gene: TRBD2; abundance: NA; CDR3aa: CASSMRTSGSTDTQYF; CDR3nt: TGTGCCAGTAGTATGCGGACTAGCGGTAGCACAGATACGCAGTATTTT
v_gene: TRBV30; j_gene: TRBJ1-1; d_gene: NA; abundance: few; CDR3aa: CAWSVGGTEAFF; CDR3nt: TGTGCCTGGAGCGTGGGGGGCACTGAAGCTTTCTTT
v_gene: TRBV4-2; j_gene: TRBJ2-7; d_gene: NA; abundance: NA; CDR3aa: CASSLQRGLKYEQYF; CDR3nt: TGTGCCAGCAGCCTCCAGAGGGGTCTAAAGTACGAGCAGTACTTC
v_gene: TRBV28; j_gene: TRBJ1-5; d_gene: NA; abundance: NA; CDR3aa: CASSPGQVNQPQHF; CDR3nt: TGTGCCAGCAGTCCGGGGCAGGTAAATCAGCCCCAGCATTTT
v_gene: TRBV14; j_gene: TRBJ1-3; d_gene: TRBD1; abundance: NA; CDR3aa: CASSQGDSSGNTIYF; CDR3nt: TGTGCCAGCAGCCAAGGGGACAGCTCTGGAAACACCATATATTTT
v_gene: TRBV9; j_gene: TRBJ2-3; d_gene: NA; abundance: NA; CDR3aa: CASSVGTDTQYF; CDR3nt: TGTGCCAGCAGCGTAGGGACAGATACGCAGTATTTT
v_gene: TRBV27; j_gene: TRBJ1-1; d_gene: TRBD1; abundance: NA; CDR3aa: CASSLHQGANTEAFF; CDR3nt: TGTGCCAGCAGTTTACACCAGGGGGCTAACACTGAAGCTTTCTTT
v_gene: TRBV7-2; j_gene: TRBJ1-1; d_gene: NA; abundance: NA; CDR3aa: CASSLALSGNTEAFF; CDR3nt: TGTGCCAGCAGCTTGGCCCTTTCGGGGAACACTGAAGCTTTCTTT
v_gene: TRBV7-6; j_gene: TRBJ2-3; d_gene: TRBD1; abundance: NA; CDR3aa: CASSEDRGEELVTQYF; CDR3nt: TGTGCCAGCAGCGAAGACAGGGGAGAGGAGCTAGTTACGCAGTATTTT
v_gene: TRBV27; j_gene: TRBJ2-5; d_gene: NA; abundance: once; CDR3aa: CASSQETQYF; CDR3nt: TGTGCCAGCAGTCAAGAGACCCAGTACTTC